A single sample is the source of the 18 T cell receptor beta chains below, sequenced in a study of cytomegalovirus exposure and HLA in healthy donors. The PCR was carried out with 60 Vbeta primers and 13 Jbeta primers. Here immunoSEQ multiplex PCR was the method, and the copy in TCRdb shows in-frame clones only, minus some. The sample records 210,000 or so clones, about 79% being singletons. Sequencing was done on a sample of PBMCs. The receptors shown here come from a man between 18 and 35 years old in good health and CMV-seronegative.

The chain recombines TRBV4-1 with TRBJ1-1; no reliable D call. Germline values: CDR1 MGHRA, CDR2 YSYEKL. This CDR3 spans 15 amino acids. The V gene lost 0 bases and the J gene lost 7 bases, with 15 bases spanning the gap. The CDR3 spells CASSQDLSGRNEAFF. For the CDR3, the DNA is TGCGCCAGCAGCCAAGATCTGAGCGGCAGGAATGAAGCTTTCTTT.

The chain couples TRBV6-5 to TRBJ1-1; a possible D gene is TRBD1 (6 bases). V lost 6 bases and J 0 bases, leaving 11 bases between the germline ends. The CDR3 is made up of 14 amino acids. Germline V gives CDR1 MNHEY, CDR2 SVGAGI. The CDR3 DNA follows: TGTGCCAGCAGCCTGGGACATTTGAACACTGAAGCTTTCTTT. It codes for CASSLGHLNTEAFF.

The CDR3 sequence: CASSLEARGRETQYF. For the CDR3, the DNA is TGTGCCAGCAGCTTAGAAGCCAGGGGGAGGGAGACCCAGTACTTC. The J gene is TRBJ2-5, the V gene TRBV7-8; tentative D call: TRBD1 (7 bases). The CDR3 is 15 residues long. Germline values: CDR1 SGHVS, CDR2 FQNEAQ. The V and J ends lost 1 base and 5 bases respectively, with 14 bases between them. Full variable domain (missing parts from reference TRBV7-8 and TRBJ2-5): GAGVSQSPRYKVAKRGQDVALRCDPISGHVSLFWYQQALGQGPEFLTYFQNEAQLDKSGLPSDRFFAERPEGSVSTLKIQRTQQEDSAVYLCASSLEARGRETQYFGPGTRLLVL.

The chain is built from TRBV7-9 and TRBJ2-5; 8 bases map to TRBD1. This CDR3 has 14 amino acids. Unmatched junction bases numbered 6, after V lost 7 bases and J lost 2 bases. CDR1 is SEHNR and CDR2 is FQNEAQ in the germline V gene (reference sequence). The CDR3 DNA reads TGTGCCAGCACCGCAACAGGGGGTCAAGAGACCCAGTACTTC. Its translation is CASTATGGQETQYF.

The rearrangement uses TRBV27 and TRBJ1-5; 7 nucleotides line up with TRBD1. Germline-derived CDR1 and CDR2 are MNHEY and SMNVEV (reference sequence). The CDR3 has 14 amino acids. The V segment lost 4 bases and the J segment 3 bases; nucleotides outside the gene matches: 3. CDR3 coding DNA: TGTGCCAGCAGTTCGGACAGGATCAATCAGCCCCAGCATTTT. Translation gives CASSSDRINQPQHF.

This clone came up once. This rearrangement joins TRBV6-5 to TRBJ1-6; no firm D call. Trimming took 6 bases from V and 7 from J, leaving 7 bases between them. The germline gives CDR1 MNHEY, CDR2 SVGAGI. The CDR3 length is 12 residues. As DNA, the CDR3 is TGTGCCAGCAGGGGCCTCAATTCACCCCTCCACTTT. Translated: CASRGLNSPLHF.

The chain couples TRBV4-3 to TRBJ2-1; 7 positions match TRBD1. The V segment lost 0 bases and the J segment 5 bases; nucleotides outside the gene matches: 10. This CDR3 contains 17 residues. CDR1 LGHNA and CDR2 YSLEER come from the germline V gene. DNA of the CDR3: TGCGCCAGCAGCCAAGATCGAGACAGGGTGGAGGACAATGAGCAGTTCTTC. This sequence encodes CASSQDRDRVEDNEQFF.

This chain uses TRBV10-3 with TRBJ2-5; 8 bases align to TRBD2. Looked up from germline, CDR1 is ENHRY and CDR2 is SYGVKD. The CDR3 extends over 16 amino acids. V was pared by 0 bases and J by 5 bases, with 8 bases of the junction left unmatched. The DNA for the CDR3 is TGTGCCATCAGTGAGTCGCGGGGACTAGAGCCGGAGACCCAGTACTTC. As protein: CAISESRGLEPETQYF.

CDR3 residues: CASSLGTRETQYF. In nucleotides, the CDR3 is TGCGCCAGCAGCTTGGGGACTAGAGAGACCCAGTACTTC. The chain recombines TRBV5-1 with TRBJ2-5; 7 nucleotides agree with TRBD2. CDR3 length: 13 residues. After removal of 0 bases from V and 4 bases from J, the junction contained 0 bases not matched to a gene. Germline loops: CDR1 SGHRS, CDR2 YFSETQ.

The chain joins TRBV18 to TRBJ1-5; no reliable D call. Between the trimmed V and J ends, which lost 3 bases and 3 bases, there was a span of 12 bases. The CDR3 is 15 residues long. The germline V gene has CDR1 KGHSH and CDR2 LQKENI. CDR3 sequence: CASSPSGGINQPQHF. DNA for the CDR3: TGTGCCAGCTCACCTTCCGGCGGAATCAATCAGCCCCAGCATTTT.

V usage is TRBV28 and J usage is TRBJ2-7; 8 bases fit TRBD2. The CDR3 consists of 14 residues. In germline, CDR1 is MDHEN, CDR2 SYDVKM. With V trimmed by 6 bases and J by 5 bases, 9 bases remained unmatched. This chain's CDR3 is CASRPPGAGDEQYF. CDR3 sequence (DNA): TGTGCCAGCAGGCCCCCCGGAGCGGGGGACGAGCAGTACTTC.

The chain combines TRBV27 with TRBJ2-7, with a tentative D call TRBD1 (6 bases). Germline assignment: CDR1 MNHEY and CDR2 SMNVEV (reference sequence). The CDR3 length is 13 residues. With 5 bases removed from V and 1 base from J, the gap between germline ends came to 9 bases. CDR3 DNA sequence: TGTGCCAGCAGTCTGGACAGTTCCTACGAGCAGTACTTC. Amino acid sequence: CASSLDSSYEQYF.

The rearrangement uses TRBV29-1 and TRBJ2-3; 13 bases match TRBD2. The CDR3 runs to 19 residues. Trimming cost V 5 bases and J 1 base; bases outside gene matches: 15. CDR1 is SQVTM and CDR2 is ANQGSEA in the germline V gene. The CDR3 coding sequence is TGCAGCGTTTCCCGACTAGCGGGGGGTCCTCCGCCCCGCACAGATACGCAGTATTTT. It specifies CSVSRLAGGPPPRTDTQYF.

The chain links TRBV10-1 to TRBJ1-5; TRBD1 aligns across 7 bases. With V trimmed by 6 bases and J by 2 bases, 7 bases remained unmatched. The V gene's germline CDR1 is WNHNN and CDR2 SYGVQD (reference sequence). This CDR3 is built from 15 residues. The CDR3 protein is CASRRGQRGNQPQHF. CDR3 nucleotide sequence: TGCGCCAGCAGGAGGGGACAGCGCGGCAATCAGCCCCAGCATTTT.

The chain has TRBV7-6 and TRBJ2-3, with 7 bases aligning to TRBD2. V lost 5 bases to trimming and J lost 3 bases; unmatched junction nucleotides: 11. The CDR3 is 16 amino acids. Germline V gives CDR1 SGHVS, CDR2 FNYEAQ. This chain's CDR3 is CASSPLGGSGTDTQYF. The CDR3 DNA is TGTGCCAGCAGCCCCCTCGGCGGGAGTGGGACAGATACGCAGTATTTT.

This rearrangement joins TRBV19 to TRBJ1-5; a weak D match, TRBD1 (6 bases). The CDR3 length is 15 residues. Trimming pared 6 bases from V and 3 bases from J, leaving 15 bases between. Germline V gene lookup returns CDR1 LNHDA and CDR2 SQIVND (reference sequence). CDR3 in amino acids: CASSRGRDINQPQHF. The CDR3 DNA follows: TGTGCCAGTAGCAGAGGCCGGGACATCAATCAGCCCCAGCATTTT.

This clone was detected only a few times. This chain uses TRBV6-1 with TRBJ2-2; TRBD1 matches 9 bases. CDR1 and CDR2 from the germline V gene are MNHNS and SASEGT. V lost 10 bases, J lost 1 base, and 4 bases stayed unmatched. This CDR3 has 14 residues. The CDR3 sequence: CATRTGVNTGELFF. In DNA form, the CDR3 reads TGTGCCACGAGGACAGGGGTGAACACCGGGGAGCTGTTTTTT.

This sequence joins TRBV30 and TRBJ1-1; D may be TRBD1 (6 bases). The CDR3 has 14 amino acids. Germline V gene data show CDR1 as GTSNPN and CDR2 as SVGIG (reference sequence). Trimming left V 0 bases short and J 2 bases short, with 10 bases between. The CDR3 is CAWSVEGHNTEAFF. For the CDR3, the DNA is TGTGCCTGGAGTGTTGAGGGACACAACACTGAAGCTTTCTTT.